The rows below give T cell receptor beta chains drawn from one sample of a study of cytomegalovirus exposure and HLA in healthy donors. The method was immunoSEQ multiplex PCR; TCRdb's version includes in-frame clones alone and lacks a portion of them. The sample has 200,000 to 250,000 clones, around 89% seen once. Input material: PBMCs. These receptors came from a woman under 30 in good health and CMV-seronegative. The CDR3 runs from the conserved cysteine through the conserved F or W. A D gene is named only where the DNA matches it firmly.

V: TRBV5-1; J: TRBJ2-2; D: TRBD1; CDR3: CASSYIEQGANGELFF; DNA: TGCGCCAGCTCCTATATCGAACAGGGGGCAAACGGGGAGCTGTTTTTT
V: TRBV25-1; J: TRBJ1-4; D: .; CDR3: CASSATTGSEKLFF; DNA: TGTGCCAGCAGTGCAACCACAGGGAGTGAAAAACTGTTTTTT
V: TRBV7-9; J: TRBJ2-1; D: .; CDR3: CASSLAEGTRNEQFF; DNA: TGTGCCAGCAGCTTAGCGGAGGGGACTCGCAATGAGCAGTTCTTC
V: TRBV19; J: TRBJ1-2; D: TRBD1; CDR3: CASSPGTGYYGYTF; DNA: TGTGCCAGTAGTCCGGGGACAGGGTACTATGGCTACACCTTC
V: TRBV7-9; J: TRBJ1-2; D: TRBD1; CDR3: CASISRTGAYGYTF; DNA: TGTGCCAGCATAAGTAGGACAGGGGCTTATGGCTACACCTTC
V: TRBV5-4; J: TRBJ1-1; D: TRBD1; CDR3: CASSLEDRAAEAFF; DNA: TGTGCCAGCAGCTTGGAGGACAGGGCGGCTGAAGCTTTCTTT
V: TRBV11-2; J: TRBJ2-1; D: .; CDR3: CASSHSREQFF; DNA: TGTGCCAGCAGCCATAGTCGTGAGCAGTTCTTC
V: TRBV4-1; J: TRBJ1-2; D: TRBD1; CDR3: CASSQGRQGSGGYTF; DNA: TGCGCCAGCAGCCAAGGAAGACAGGGTTCTGGCGGCTACACCTTC
V: TRBV6-5; J: TRBJ2-7; D: TRBD1; CDR3: CASRRQGIGYEQYF; DNA: TGTGCCAGCAGAAGACAGGGTATTGGGTACGAGCAGTACTTC
V: TRBV4-1; J: TRBJ1-2; D: .; CDR3: CASSFTGVNGYTF; DNA: TGCGCCAGCAGCTTTACGGGGGTCAATGGCTACACCTTC
V: TRBV5-1; J: TRBJ2-7; D: TRBD1; CDR3: CASSPGTGRYEQYF; DNA: TGCGCCAGCAGCCCTGGGACAGGGCGCTACGAGCAGTACTTC
V: TRBV6-4; J: TRBJ1-2; D: .; CDR3: CASSLDRNSPNGYTF; DNA: TGTGCCAGCAGCCTTGATCGTAACTCCCCCAATGGCTACACCTTC
V: TRBV5-4; J: TRBJ2-5; D: .; CDR3: CASSHPHQETQYF; DNA: TGTGCCAGCAGTCACCCACATCAAGAGACCCAGTACTTC
V: TRBV6-5; J: TRBJ1-1; D: .; CDR3: CASSTLQRGIAFF; DNA: TGTGCCAGCAGTACTCTTCAAAGGGGAATAGCTTTCTTT